Each of the 27 T cell receptor beta chains below was sequenced from the same sample in a study of response to subunit inactivated influenza vaccine. Using its own MiXCR run on the RT-PCR reads, TCRdb lists one record per CDR3 protein. Of around 760,000 distinct CDR3 sequences in the sample, about 15% were seen once. The sequences come from PBMCs from blood, collected 14 to 15 days before vaccination. Receptor source: a man in his forties or fifties who received an inactivated influenza vaccine.

This clonotype was seen many times. The chain is built from TRBV7-2 and TRBJ2-7; D unresolved. The CDR3 runs to 12 residues. Per germline, CDR1 SGHTA and CDR2 FQGNSA. V gave up 5 bases and J gave up 3 bases, with 8 bases separating them. In DNA, the CDR3 is TGTGCCAGCAGCACAACCCACTACGAGCAGTACTTC. It specifies CASSTTHYEQYF.

V usage is TRBV20-1 and J usage is TRBJ1-2, with 8 bases identical to TRBD1. Germline V gene data show CDR1 as DFQATT and CDR2 as SNEGSKA (reference sequence). The CDR3 contains 15 residues. V gave up 5 bases and J gave up 3 bases; unmatched junction bases: 11. The CDR3 sequence is CSAAGQGAQYYGYTF. CDR3 bases: TGCAGTGCTGCGGGGCAGGGGGCACAGTACTATGGCTACACCTTC.

The chain has TRBV15 and TRBJ2-7; no definite D call. This CDR3 is 16 amino acids long. V was clipped by 0 bases and J by 6 bases, with 18 bases between them. Per germline, CDR1 LNHNV and CDR2 YYDKDF (reference sequence). CDR3 protein: CATSRDGDFLPSEQYF. DNA of the CDR3: TGTGCCACCAGCAGAGATGGCGACTTCCTTCCCAGCGAGCAGTACTTC.

This sequence joins TRBV14 and TRBJ1-6, with TRBD1 matching over 10 bases. The CDR3 covers 15 residues. The V and J ends lost 4 bases and 13 bases, in that order; junction bases with no gene match: 10. The germline V gene encodes CDR1 SGHDN and CDR2 FVKESK. CDR3 protein: CASSRDRGLMGPLHF. The DNA for the CDR3 is TGTGCCAGCAGCCGGGACAGGGGATTAATGGGGCCCCTCCACTTT.

This rearrangement joins TRBV12-3 or TRBV12-4 to TRBJ2-7; D gene ambiguous. This CDR3 region has 13 residues. V lost 3 bases and J 6 bases, leaving 12 bases between the germline ends. The CDR3 loop is CASSLLTPGEQYF. CDR3 nucleotide sequence: TGTGCCAGCAGTTTGTTGACCCCTGGCGAGCAGTACTTC.

V and J are TRBV20-1 and TRBJ2-2; 9 positions match TRBD2. The CDR3 sequence is 15 residues long. Trimming took 3 bases from V and 1 from J; bases not matched to a gene: 3. CDR1 and CDR2 (germline): DFQATT, SNEGSKA (reference sequence). In DNA, the CDR3 is TGCAGTGCTAGTGTTAGCGGGAGGAACACCGGGGAGCTGTTTTTT. It is translated as CSASVSGRNTGELFF.

The CDR3 sequence is CASSQDLLSGAMGETQYF. The CDR3 coding sequence is TGTGCCAGCAGCCAAGATCTCCTTTCCGGGGCTATGGGGGAGACCCAGTACTTC. The chain links TRBV4-2 to TRBJ2-5; D is perhaps TRBD1 or TRBD2 (5 bases each). The length of the CDR3 is 18 residues. Trimming took off 0 bases at V and 5 bases at J, with 22 bases between the two ends. The V gene's germline CDR1 is LGHNA and CDR2 YNFKEQ.

Only a few counts were recorded for this clonotype. The genes are TRBV28 and TRBJ2-5; D is ambiguous. V was clipped by 8 bases and J by 1 base, with 14 bases between them. The CDR3 loop spans 14 amino acids. The germline CDR1 and CDR2 sequences are MDHEN and SYDVKM. Written as DNA, the CDR3 is TGTGCCAGCTCGGGTGACGCGCCCCAAGAGACCCAGTACTTC. Its translation is CASSGDAPQETQYF.

This chain uses TRBV9 with TRBJ2-6; TRBD1 might be the D (5 bases). V was pared by 0 bases and J by 4 bases, with 8 bases between. The CDR3 has 15 residues. Germline V CDR1 and CDR2: SGDLS, YYNGEE. DNA for the CDR3: TGTGCCAGCAGCGTAGTCCCAGGGGGGGCCAACGTCCTGACTTTC. Its translation: CASSVVPGGANVLTF.

The CDR3 region has the DNA TGTGCCAGCAGCTTTTCTTACAGGGCAGACACCGGGGAGCTGTTTTTT. Its protein is CASSFSYRADTGELFF. V is TRBV7-2 and J is TRBJ2-2; TRBD1 might be the D (6 bases). V gave up 3 bases and J gave up 3 bases, with 14 bases separating them. Germline CDR1 reads SGHTA; CDR2 reads FQGNSA. This CDR3 is built from 16 residues. Drawing the rest from reference TRBV7-2 and TRBJ2-2, the complete variable domain is GAGVSQSPSNKVTEKGKDVELRCDPISGHTALYWYRQSLGQGLEFLIYFQGNSAPDKSGLPSDRFSAERTGGSVSTLTIQRTQQEDSAVYLCASSFSYRADTGELFFGEGSRLTVL.

CDR3 residues: CASSFGGGGTYEQYF. In DNA, the CDR3 is TGTGCCAGCAGTTTCGGGGGTGGTGGGACCTACGAGCAGTACTTC. This sequence joins TRBV12-3 or TRBV12-4 and TRBJ2-7; tentative D call: TRBD2 (6 bases). The CDR3 has 15 amino acids. V was cut by 3 bases and J by 2 bases, with 14 bases left in between.

The chain is built from TRBV4-3 and TRBJ2-7, with TRBD1 identical over 11 bases. V trimming: 0 bases; J trimming: 5 bases; junction bases outside the gene matches: 9. Germline V gene sequence: CDR1 LGHNA, CDR2 YSLEER. The CDR3 sequence is 17 residues long. The CDR3: CASSQEWTGGYSDEQYF. CDR3 in DNA: TGCGCCAGCAGCCAAGAATGGACAGGGGGCTATTCCGACGAGCAGTACTTC.

This chain connects TRBV30 to TRBJ2-7; 9 nucleotides line up with TRBD2. The junction had 9 bases not matched to a gene; V was cut back by 5 bases and J by 4 bases. The CDR3 runs to 14 residues. Germline V lookup: CDR1 GTSNPN, CDR2 SVGIG (reference sequence). The CDR3, as DNA: TGTGCCTGGGACTTAGCGGGAGACGGTTACGAGCAGTACTTC. Protein product: CAWDLAGDGYEQYF. The whole variable domain, filled in from reference TRBV30 and TRBJ2-7, reads SQTIHQWPATLVQPVGSPLSLECTVEGTSNPNLYWYRQAAGRGLQLLFYSVGIGQISSEVPQNLSASRPQDRQFILSSKKLLLSDSGFYLCAWDLAGDGYEQYFGPGTRLTVT.

The rearrangement joins TRBV24-1 to TRBJ2-1, with 7 bases aligning to TRBD1. This CDR3 spans 16 amino acids. The germline V gene has CDR1 KGHDR and CDR2 SFDVKD. The V segment lost 4 bases and the J segment 4 bases; nucleotides outside the gene matches: 9. The CDR3 protein is CATSDYRTGPYNEQFF. The CDR3 DNA is TGTGCCACCAGTGACTACCGGACAGGCCCTTACAATGAGCAGTTCTTC.

This clonotype appeared many times. The chain carries TRBV30 and TRBJ1-3, with D hard to call. Germline values: CDR1 GTSNPN, CDR2 SVGIG (reference sequence). V gave up 3 bases and J gave up 0 bases, with 9 bases separating them. The CDR3 loop spans 14 amino acids. The CDR3 DNA follows: TGTGCCTGGAGCGGGATGAGCTCTGGAAACACCATATATTTT. Translated: CAWSGMSSGNTIYF.

This clonotype was detected only a few times. This sequence joins TRBV5-1 and TRBJ2-4; a possible D gene is TRBD2 (6 bases). Germline values: CDR1 SGHRS, CDR2 YFSETQ. V was cut by 3 bases and J by 10 bases, with 11 bases left in between. The CDR3 spans 12 residues. Written as DNA, the CDR3 is TGCGCCAGCAGCTCCAGTCGGGGGATTCAGTACTTC. This sequence encodes CASSSSRGIQYF.

This clonotype has just a few counts. The V and J genes are TRBV9 and TRBJ2-1; D remains ambiguous. The CDR3 length is 15 residues. Trimming shortened V by 3 bases and J by 3 bases, and 13 bases separated the two germline ends. Germline V gene sequence: CDR1 SGDLS, CDR2 YYNGEE. The DNA of the CDR3 is TGTGCCAGCAGCGAGAAGGGTGTGAACTACAATGAGCAGTTCTTC. Amino acid sequence: CASSEKGVNYNEQFF.

This clonotype was seen only a few times. The V call is TRBV10-2, the J call TRBJ2-1; 10 bases are a match to TRBD2. Trimming took 7 bases from V and 4 from J; bases not matched to a gene: 4. Germline CDR1 and CDR2: WSHSY and SAAADI. The CDR3 is 14 amino acids. The CDR3, as DNA: TGCGCCAGCACGGGACTAGCGACTTACAATGAGCAGTTCTTC. It encodes CASTGLATYNEQFF.

The gene calls are TRBV29-1 and TRBJ1-4; D unclear. The V gene lost 3 bases and the J gene lost 5 bases, with 13 bases spanning the gap. The CDR3 is made up of 14 amino acids. The V gene's germline CDR1 is SQVTM and CDR2 ANQGSEA. As DNA, the CDR3 is TGCAGCGTTGAGTCCCGGGGTCCCAATGAAAAACTGTTTTTT. Translated, it gives CSVESRGPNEKLFF.

This clonotype occurred a few times. The DNA of the CDR3 is TGTGCCAGCAGTCGTACAGGGCGACAGACCCAGTACTTC. Encoded protein: CASSRTGRQTQYF. The rearrangement links TRBV7-3 to TRBJ2-5, with D possibly being TRBD1 (6 bases). The CDR3 covers 13 residues. Germline V CDR1 and CDR2: SGHTA, FQGTGA. V was shortened by 6 bases and J by 6 bases, with 14 bases between the two germline ends.

The chain is built from TRBV7-9 and TRBJ2-5; 12 nucleotides line up with TRBD1. V was clipped by 5 bases and J by 2 bases; unmatched bases: 9. The CDR3 runs to 17 residues. Germline V lookup: CDR1 SEHNR, CDR2 FQNEAQ (reference sequence). The CDR3 region is CASSPRGTGGGQETQYF. The DNA of the CDR3 is TGTGCCAGCAGCCCCCGTGGGACAGGGGGCGGGCAAGAGACCCAGTACTTC.

The chain joins TRBV12-3 or TRBV12-4 to TRBJ2-6; 13 bases are a match to TRBD2. V was pared by 6 bases and J by 3 bases, with 8 bases of the junction left unmatched. The CDR3 sequence is 18 residues long. CDR3 bases: TGTGCCAGCAGACCCACTAGCGGGAGGGCCGGTGGGGCCAACGTCCTGACTTTC. Encoded protein: CASRPTSGRAGGANVLTF.

Ten or more counts support this clonotype. The CDR3 DNA is TGTGCCAGCAGCTCCGGGGCTGTCTACGAGCAGTACTTC. Translated, it gives CASSSGAVYEQYF. The chain is built from TRBV7-2 and TRBJ2-7; D could derive from TRBD1 or TRBD2 (5 bases each). Germline V lookup: CDR1 SGHTA, CDR2 FQGNSA. The CDR3 has 13 amino acids. V gave up 4 bases and J gave up 3 bases, with 10 bases separating them. Drawing the rest from reference TRBV7-2 and TRBJ2-7, the complete variable domain is GAGVSQSPSNKVTEKGKDVELRCDPISGHTALYWYRQSLGQGLEFLIYFQGNSAPDKSGLPSDRFSAERTGGSVSTLTIQRTQQEDSAVYLCASSSGAVYEQYFGPGTRLTVT.

To note about this clonotype: One end of the junction varies from germline; a read error may be responsible. The chain combines TRBV19 with TRBJ2-1; D may be TRBD1 or TRBD2 (8 bases each). The CDR3 is 15 amino acids. Germline values: CDR1 LNHDA, CDR2 SQIVND (reference sequence). CDR3 DNA sequence: TGTGCCAGTAGTGAGGGACTAGTTGGTTCATTGGGACAGGTCTTC. The encoded protein is CASSEGLVGSLGQVF.

This clonotype came up a few times. V gene TRBV7-9 combines with J gene TRBJ2-3, with 7 nucleotides matching TRBD2. CDR1 and CDR2 from the germline V gene are SEHNR and FQNEAQ (reference sequence). The CDR3 runs 16 residues. With 4 bases clipped from V and 2 bases from J, the junction kept 9 bases outside the gene matches. The CDR3 reads CASSSSSGGFTDTQYF. The CDR3 coding sequence is TGTGCCAGCAGCTCTTCTAGCGGTGGCTTCACAGATACGCAGTATTTT. Complete variable domain (other parts from reference TRBV7-9 and TRBJ2-3): DTGVSQNPRHKITKRGQNVTFRCDPISEHNRLYWYRQTLGQGPEFLTYFQNEAQLEKSRLLSDRFSAERPKGSFSTLEIQRTEQGDSAMYLCASSSSSGGFTDTQYFGPGTRLTVL.

This clonotype was counted only a few times. The J gene is TRBJ2-5, the V gene TRBV5-4, with 9 bases fitting TRBD2. The V segment lost 1 base and the J segment 5 bases; nucleotides outside the gene matches: 3. Germline V CDR1 and CDR2: SGHNT, YYREEE (reference sequence). The CDR3 has 14 residues. The CDR3 DNA sequence: TGTGCCAGCAGCTTGAAACTAGCGGGCGAGACCCAGTACTTC. Amino acids: CASSLKLAGETQYF.

This clonotype has a handful of counts. This chain connects TRBV20-1 to TRBJ1-2; D call uncertain. From germline, CDR1 is DFQATT and CDR2 SNEGSKA (reference sequence). Trimming removed 2 bases from V and 0 bases from J, with 7 bases in between. The CDR3 loop spans 13 amino acids. CDR3 residues: CSARTASNYGYTF. Here the CDR3 DNA reads TGCAGTGCTAGAACAGCCTCTAACTATGGCTACACCTTC.